This T cell receptor (beta chain) emerged from a study of T-cell reconstitution after alpha-beta-depleted transplantation in children. Unique molecular identifiers tagged the TCRbeta library. TCRdb ran MiXCR on the PCR reads and lists one entry per CDR3 protein. The table records 380,000 or so distinct CDR3 sequences, about 14% of them present only once. This CDR3 region has 14 residues. V trimming: 0 bases; J trimming: 6 bases; junction bases outside the gene matches: 4. CDR1 and CDR2 (germline): LNHNV, YYDKDF (reference sequence). Sequencing was performed on PBMCs, taken from the stem cell graft. The origin of this receptor is a human donor who donated a stem cell graft to a child with Fanconi anemia. The V and J genes are TRBV15 and TRBJ1-1; 7 bases fit TRBD1. The CDR3 DNA sequence: TGTGCCACCAGCAGAGATCGAACAGGGGCTGAAGCTTTCTTT. It encodes CATSRDRTGAEAFF.